This T cell receptor (beta chain) was captured in a study of T cell responses to AZD1222 COVID-19 vaccine. Clones were read by immunoSEQ multiplex PCR, and TCRdb kept only the in-frame ones, dropping some. The sample shows some 120,000 clones, 85% to 90% of them seen only once. The CDR3 loop spans 12 amino acids. V lost 5 bases, J lost 6 bases, and 11 bases lay in between. Sequencing was performed on peripheral blood, taken on day 0 of MenACWY control vaccination. This chain uses TRBV12-3 or TRBV12-4 with TRBJ2-7; TRBD1 might be the D (5 bases). The clonotype originates from an adult in good health. The chain's CDR3 is CASSLDSSEQYF. The CDR3 nucleotides are TGTGCCAGCAGTCTAGACAGCTCCGAGCAGTACTTC.